This T cell receptor (beta chain) is drawn from a study of low-dose radiotherapy and immunotherapy resistance in tumors. Study-wide context: With 1 Gy per fraction every two weeks, Cohort 2 accumulated 13 Gy across 26 weeks.

Alpha and beta chains were covered, as first-strand cDNA relied on TRAV- and TRBV-specific primers. Using a constant-region primer together with a V-primer adapter, TCRs were subjected to 20 PCR cycles of amplification. TCRdb redid the calling of the reads with MiXCR, one entry per CDR3 protein. The sample records about 11,000 distinct CDR3 sequences, about 54% being singletons. CDR1 is LGHDT and CDR2 is YNNKEL in the germline V gene (reference sequence). This CDR3 contains 19 residues. The trim removed 5 bases at V and 6 bases at J, leaving 23 bases unmatched. This clonotype occurred once. Eligibility required advanced solid tumors lacking tumor-infiltrating lymphocytes.

This sequence originates from a human donor with advanced metastatic prostate, ovarian, gallbladder or colorectal cancer (not recorded which). This table probably holds off-target reads from a library built for another chain. The chain uses TRBV3-1 and TRBJ2-3; 7 bases fit TRBD2. The CDR3 bases are TGTGCCAGCAGCTCTCTAGGAGCGGGGAACCGCCCGCATCCGGATACGCAGTATTTT. This gives the protein CASSSLGAGNRPHPDTQYF.